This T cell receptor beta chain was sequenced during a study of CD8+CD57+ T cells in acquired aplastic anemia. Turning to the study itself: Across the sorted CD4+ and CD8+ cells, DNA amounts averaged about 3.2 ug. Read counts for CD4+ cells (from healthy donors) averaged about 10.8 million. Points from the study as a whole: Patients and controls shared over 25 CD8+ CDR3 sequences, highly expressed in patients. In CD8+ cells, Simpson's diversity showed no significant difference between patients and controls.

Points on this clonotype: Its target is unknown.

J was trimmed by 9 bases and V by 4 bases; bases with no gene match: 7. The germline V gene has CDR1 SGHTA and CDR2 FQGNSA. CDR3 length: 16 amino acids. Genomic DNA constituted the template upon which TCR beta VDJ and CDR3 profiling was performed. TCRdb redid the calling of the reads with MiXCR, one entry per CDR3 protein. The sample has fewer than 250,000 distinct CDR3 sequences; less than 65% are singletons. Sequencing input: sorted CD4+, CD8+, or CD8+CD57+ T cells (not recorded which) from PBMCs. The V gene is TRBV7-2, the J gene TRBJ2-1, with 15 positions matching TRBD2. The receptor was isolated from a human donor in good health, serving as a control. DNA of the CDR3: TGTGCCAGCAGCTACACCGCGGGACTAGCGGGGGGTGAGCAGTTCTTC. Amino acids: CASSYTAGLAGGEQFF. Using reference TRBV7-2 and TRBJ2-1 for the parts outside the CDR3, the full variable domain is GAGVSQSPSNKVTEKGKDVELRCDPISGHTALYWYRQSLGQGLEFLIYFQGNSAPDKSGLPSDRFSAERTGGSVSTLTIQRTQQEDSAVYLCASSYTAGLAGGEQFFGPGTRLTVL.